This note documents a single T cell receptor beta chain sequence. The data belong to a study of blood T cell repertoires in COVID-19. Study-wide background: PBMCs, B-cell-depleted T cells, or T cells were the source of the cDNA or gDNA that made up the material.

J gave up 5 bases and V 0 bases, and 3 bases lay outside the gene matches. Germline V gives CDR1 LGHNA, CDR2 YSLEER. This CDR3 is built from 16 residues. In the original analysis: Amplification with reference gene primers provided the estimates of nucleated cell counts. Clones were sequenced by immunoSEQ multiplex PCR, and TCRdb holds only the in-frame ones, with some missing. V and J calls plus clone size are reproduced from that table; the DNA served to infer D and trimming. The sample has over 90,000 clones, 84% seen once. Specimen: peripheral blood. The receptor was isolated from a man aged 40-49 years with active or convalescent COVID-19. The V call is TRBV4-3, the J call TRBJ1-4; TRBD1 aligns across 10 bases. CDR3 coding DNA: TGCGCCAGCAGCCAAGATAGGGGACAGGGGAATGAAAAACTGTTTTTT. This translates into CASSQDRGQGNEKLFF.